The next 19 T cell receptor beta chains were all read from a single sample in a study of blood T cells in healthy people across ages (dated by TCRdb to the mid-2010s). Library creation used 5' RACE. The reads were generated on an Illumina HiSeq 2500. A second roughly 6 to 12 cycle PCR used a sample-barcoded 5' primer and a J-beta primer mix. TCRdb reanalyzed the raw reads on its own, using fastp at Q25 for trimming and MiXCR for clone calling, and kept in-frame beta chains. Rows with a matching CDR3 protein are joined into one entry that keeps the most common DNA and genes. In this sample the table shows about 800,000 distinct CDR3 sequences, roughly 25% of which occur a single time. More than 3% of the sample is taken by the ten largest. These same data were also listed under a study on T cells of mothers and their children.

Sequencing input: blood. The receptors originated from a boy aged 5-17 years in good health.

The V call is TRBV4-3, the J call TRBJ2-7, with 12 bases that match TRBD1. Germline V CDR1 and CDR2: LGHNA, YSLEER. The CDR3 runs to 18 residues. V gave up 0 bases and J gave up 1 base; unmatched junction bases: 7. The CDR3 coding sequence is TGCGCCAGCAGCCAAGAGCGGGACAGGGGGCGCGGTTCCTACGAGCAGTACTTC. Its protein is CASSQERDRGRGSYEQYF.

This clonotype was seen a few times. The rearrangement links TRBV29-1 to TRBJ2-3, with 7 positions matching TRBD1. The CDR3 is 13 residues long. The germline CDR1 and CDR2 sequences are SQVTM and ANQGSEA. The V gene end was trimmed by 5 bases and the J gene end by 7 bases; junction bases not matched to a gene: 9. CDR3 nucleotides: TGCAGCGTTTTCCGGGACAGCGTGTATACGCAGTATTTT. Its protein product is CSVFRDSVYTQYF.

This clonotype was seen more than once but under ten times. The chain couples TRBV14 to TRBJ1-3, with D possibly matching TRBD1 (6 bases). The CDR3 loop spans 14 amino acids. Germline loops: CDR1 SGHDN, CDR2 FVKESK. Trimming removed 8 bases at V and 2 bases at J, with 13 bases between. The DNA of the CDR3 is TGTGCCAGCCGACAACAGGGCGCTGGAAACACCATATATTTT. Translated, it gives CASRQQGAGNTIYF.

This clonotype occurred a few times. The CDR3 loop reads CASSERGISTDTQYF. For the CDR3, the DNA is TGTGCCAGCAGTGAGCGGGGGATCTCGACAGATACGCAGTATTTT. This rearrangement joins TRBV6-4 to TRBJ2-3; 7 bases are shared with TRBD2. CDR3 length: 15 residues. The germline CDR1 and CDR2 sequences are MRHNA and SNTAGT. J gave up 3 bases and V 3 bases, and 6 bases lay outside the gene matches.

J is TRBJ2-1 and V is TRBV3-1, with 9 positions matching TRBD2. Trimming removed 1 base from V and 8 bases from J; junction bases left unmatched: 6. This CDR3 region has 15 residues. Germline loops: CDR1 LGHDT, CDR2 YNNKEL (reference sequence). The DNA for the CDR3 is TGTGCCAGCAGCCAAGCGCGCGGGGGGGCCGATGAGCAGTTCTTC. It encodes CASSQARGGADEQFF.

This clonotype was counted a few times. CDR3 amino acids: CSARGATVRETQYF. The CDR3 nucleotides read TGCAGTGCTAGAGGAGCGACTGTCCGAGAGACCCAGTACTTC. The rearrangement uses TRBV20-1 and TRBJ2-5; D gene ambiguous. The CDR3 has 14 residues. The V gene lost 1 base and the J gene lost 4 bases, with 13 bases spanning the gap. Germline V gives CDR1 DFQATT, CDR2 SNEGSKA (reference sequence).

This chain uses TRBV12-3 or TRBV12-4 with TRBJ2-5; no firm D call. The J call may be in error: the DNA end matches TRBJ2-7 better. The CDR3 covers 14 residues. CDR3 DNA: TGTGCCAGCAAACCCGGCCTACAAGGACACGAGCAGTACTTC. Translated, it gives CASKPGLQGHEQYF.

This clonotype was observed a few times. J is TRBJ2-2 and V is TRBV5-1; D is unresolved. This CDR3 comprises 15 residues. Germline V gene lookup returns CDR1 SGHRS and CDR2 YFSETQ. Trimming took off 0 bases at V and 0 bases at J, with 6 bases between the two ends. In nucleotides, the CDR3 is TGCGCCAGCAGCTTGGAACAGCCGAACACCGGGGAGCTGTTTTTT. Translating gives CASSLEQPNTGELFF.

In its sample, this clonotype was seen a few times. CDR3 region: CASSPGQGVPYEQYF. CDR3 nucleotides: TGTGCCAGCAGCCCTGGTCAGGGGGTCCCCTACGAGCAGTACTTC. The V and J genes are TRBV7-2 and TRBJ2-7, with TRBD1 matching over 7 bases. This CDR3 spans 15 amino acids. Germline lookup yields CDR1 SGHTA and CDR2 FQGNSA. V lost 5 bases to trimming and J lost 2 bases; unmatched junction nucleotides: 9.

This clonotype was found a few times. The chain uses TRBV7-9 and TRBJ1-4; D is undetermined. CDR1 SEHNR and CDR2 FQNEAQ come from the germline V gene (reference sequence). V was trimmed by 5 bases and J by 0 bases, leaving 16 bases between them. The CDR3 sequence is 17 residues long. CDR3 amino acids: CASSPTGRRSTNEKLFF. CDR3 sequence (DNA): TGTGCCAGCAGCCCCACTGGTCGACGGTCAACTAATGAAAAACTGTTTTTT.

The genes are TRBV20-1 and TRBJ2-5; D uncertain. V lost 4 bases, J lost 1 base, and 13 bases lay in between. The germline CDR1 and CDR2 sequences are DFQATT and SNEGSKA (reference sequence). The length of the CDR3 is 14 residues. Here the CDR3 reads CSAISPGIQETQYF. DNA for the CDR3: TGCAGTGCTATATCTCCCGGAATCCAAGAGACCCAGTACTTC.

The chain recombines TRBV6-5 with TRBJ2-5; D tentatively reads TRBD1 or TRBD2 (5 bases each). V was clipped by 4 bases and J by 11 bases, with 17 bases between them. There are 13 residues in the CDR3. Looked up from germline, CDR1 is MNHEY and CDR2 is SVGAGI. Here the CDR3 reads CASSWNQLGEQYF. The CDR3 nucleotides read TGTGCCAGCAGTTGGAACCAGTTAGGGGAGCAGTACTTC.

V is TRBV5-4 and J is TRBJ1-2; 8 bases are a match to TRBD1. J was trimmed by 0 bases and V by 3 bases; bases with no gene match: 4. This CDR3 has 15 amino acids. Germline V gene sequence: CDR1 SGHNT, CDR2 YYREEE (reference sequence). The CDR3 bases are TGTGCCAGCAGCTCCCCGGACAGGGCTAACTATGGCTACACCTTC. Encoded protein: CASSSPDRANYGYTF.

This clonotype turned up a few times. The rearrangement uses TRBV29-1 and TRBJ2-3, with unresolved D. V was pared by 7 bases and J by 6 bases, with 8 bases between. Germline values: CDR1 SQVTM, CDR2 ANQGSEA. The CDR3 covers 10 residues. CDR3 nucleotides: TGCAGCGGCCAAGAGGATACGCAGTATTTT. It translates to CSGQEDTQYF.

The V gene is TRBV5-6, the J gene TRBJ2-3; TRBD1 matches 8 bases. The CDR3 has 14 residues. Germline values: CDR1 SGHDT, CDR2 YYEEEE. V gave up 2 bases and J gave up 5 bases; unmatched junction bases: 4. Written as DNA, the CDR3 is TGTGCCAGCAGCTTCGGGACAGGAGGAGATACGCAGTATTTT. Its translation is CASSFGTGGDTQYF.

This clonotype was seen a handful of times. This chain connects TRBV7-2 to TRBJ1-2, with D hard to call. V shed 3 bases and J shed 5 bases, with 13 bases lying between them. This CDR3 spans 14 amino acids. CDR1 and CDR2 (germline): SGHTA, FQGNSA. The CDR3 is CASSFQVLAYGYTF. The CDR3 nucleotides are TGTGCCAGCAGCTTTCAAGTATTGGCATATGGCTACACCTTC. The whole variable domain, remainder taken from reference TRBV7-2 and TRBJ1-2, is GAGVSQSPSNKVTEKGKDVELRCDPISGHTALYWYRQSLGQGLEFLIYFQGNSAPDKSGLPSDRFSAERTGGSVSTLTIQRTQQEDSAVYLCASSFQVLAYGYTFGSGTRLTVV.

This clonotype came up a few times. The rearrangement joins TRBV3-1 to TRBJ2-5; the D gene is possibly TRBD2 (6 bases). This CDR3 has 15 amino acids. Germline V lookup: CDR1 LGHDT, CDR2 YNNKEL (reference sequence). V lost 4 bases to trimming and J lost 11 bases, with 23 bases between them. Here the CDR3 DNA reads TGTGCCAGCAGCCGACTCCGGGGGAAAATAGTGGGGCAGTACTTC. It yields the protein CASSRLRGKIVGQYF.

Remarks on this clonotype: A much bigger clone sits one base away, suggesting this may be a read error. The conserved final phenylalanine or tryptophan is absent from the CDR3, which likely points to a read error. V gene TRBV5-5 combines with J gene TRBJ2-4; unclear D gene. Trimming cost V 2 bases and J 5 bases, with 5 bases left between them. Germline V CDR1 and CDR2: SGHKS, YYEKEE (reference sequence). This CDR3 has 12 amino acids. CDR3 sequence (DNA): TGTGCCAGCAGCTTCTGGGAAAACATTCAGTACATC. Protein sequence: CASSFWENIQYI.

The chain employs TRBV20-1 and TRBJ2-5; D unresolved. The V and J ends lost 1 base and 5 bases respectively, with 5 bases between them. The CDR3 extends over 11 amino acids. Germline CDR1 reads DFQATT; CDR2 reads SNEGSKA (reference sequence). In nucleotides, the CDR3 is TGCAGTGCTAGAGGTGTGGAGACCCAGTACTTC. Its translation: CSARGVETQYF.